One and the same sample provided the 8 T cell receptor beta chains below, sequenced in a study of shared clonotypes between healthy human individuals. Produced via immunoSEQ multiplex PCR; TCRdb's table is partial and in-frame only. Seen here are 600,000 or so clones, approximately 96% observed once, and the top ten hold approximately 0.11%. Naivety among CD8 cells was defined by CD45RO negativity and positive CCR7 selection, thereby excluding terminally differentiated effector memory CD45RA+ cells. The sample taken for sequencing was naive CD8+ T cells sorted from blood. The receptor source for this set is a woman aged 30 to 39 in good health.

The genes are TRBV9 and TRBJ2-7; possible D gene TRBD1, 6 bases. The V gene's germline CDR1 is SGDLS and CDR2 YYNGEE. The CDR3 loop spans 14 amino acids. Trimming removed 0 bases at V and 3 bases at J, with 10 bases between. CDR3 sequence reads: CASSVEGRGYEQYF. Here the CDR3 DNA reads TGTGCCAGCAGCGTAGAGGGCAGGGGCTACGAGCAGTACTTC.

The genes are TRBV2 and TRBJ1-3; no firm D call. The CDR3 contains 15 residues. The V gene's germline CDR1 is SNHLY and CDR2 FYNNEI. V lost 1 base to trimming and J lost 0 bases, with 7 bases between them. Written as DNA, the CDR3 is TGTGCCAGCAGTGAAGACTCCCGCTCTGGAAACACCATATATTTT. This sequence encodes CASSEDSRSGNTIYF.

This chain joins TRBV9 and TRBJ2-7; 9 bases align to TRBD1. This CDR3 comprises 16 residues. V dropped 3 bases and J dropped 0; count of bases not matched to a gene: 7. Germline loops: CDR1 SGDLS, CDR2 YYNGEE. The CDR3 bases are TGTGCCAGCAGCGGTTATGGGACAGGGCTCTCCTACGAGCAGTACTTC. This encodes CASSGYGTGLSYEQYF.

V and J are TRBV30 and TRBJ1-1; D might be TRBD1 (5 bases). The germline gives CDR1 GTSNPN, CDR2 SVGIG (reference sequence). The CDR3 contains 13 residues. The germline V and J ends were trimmed by 0 bases and 5 bases, with 10 bases remaining between them. In DNA form, the CDR3 reads TGTGCCTGGAGTGTACAGGATGAAACTGAAGCTTTCTTT. This gives the protein CAWSVQDETEAFF. The full variable domain, completed using reference TRBV30 and TRBJ1-1, is SQTIHQWPATLVQPVGSPLSLECTVEGTSNPNLYWYRQAAGRGLQLLFYSVGIGQISSEVPQNLSASRPQDRQFILSSKKLLLSDSGFYLCAWSVQDETEAFFGQGTRLTVV.

V and J are TRBV9 and TRBJ2-6; 10 bases map to TRBD1. CDR1 SGDLS and CDR2 YYNGEE come from the germline V gene. V shed 3 bases and J 4 bases; nucleotides not matched to a gene: 10. CDR3 length: 18 residues. CDR3: CASSESGTGVAGANVLTF. The CDR3, as DNA: TGTGCCAGCAGCGAGTCCGGGACAGGGGTAGCGGGGGCCAACGTCCTGACTTTC. The full variable domain, rest sourced from reference TRBV9 and TRBJ2-6, is DSGVTQTPKHLITATGQRVTLRCSPRSGDLSVYWYQQSLDQGLQFLIQYYNGEERAKGNILERFSAQQFPDLHSELNLSSLELGDSALYFCASSESGTGVAGANVLTFGAGSRLTVL.

The gene calls are TRBV7-9 and TRBJ2-7; D possibly matches TRBD1 or TRBD2 (5 bases each). Germline V gene data show CDR1 as SEHNR and CDR2 as FQNEAQ (reference sequence). V was trimmed by 5 bases and J by 3 bases, leaving 11 bases between them. The CDR3 has 13 residues. DNA of the CDR3: TGTGCCAGCAGCCCACGGGACGACTACGAGCAGTACTTC. Amino acid sequence: CASSPRDDYEQYF.

The chain combines TRBV28 with TRBJ2-7; D is ambiguous. Between the trimmed V and J ends, which lost 3 bases and 7 bases, there was a span of 10 bases. Germline CDR1 and CDR2: MDHEN and SYDVKM. The CDR3 has 12 residues. CDR3 region: CASSLWRWEQYF. The CDR3 DNA reads as TGTGCCAGCAGTTTGTGGCGATGGGAGCAGTACTTC. The entire variable domain, with the rest obtained from reference TRBV28 and TRBJ2-7, is as follows: DVKVTQSSRYLVKRTGEKVFLECVQDMDHENMFWYRQDPGLGLRLIYFSYDVKMKEKGDIPEGYSVSREKKERFSLILESASTNQTSMYLCASSLWRWEQYFGPGTRLTVT.

This chain links TRBV7-9 with TRBJ2-3; 7 bases map to TRBD1. Trimming at V came to 7 bases and at J to 4 bases, leaving 11 bases not matched to a gene. This CDR3 comprises 15 residues. CDR1 and CDR2 from the germline V gene are SEHNR and FQNEAQ (reference sequence). CDR3 loop: CASIPTDRDPDTQYF. The CDR3 nucleotides are TGTGCCAGCATCCCAACCGACAGGGACCCAGATACGCAGTATTTT. The entire variable domain, with the rest obtained from reference TRBV7-9 and TRBJ2-3, is as follows: DTGVSQNPRHKITKRGQNVTFRCDPISEHNRLYWYRQTLGQGPEFLTYFQNEAQLEKSRLLSDRFSAERPKGSFSTLEIQRTEQGDSAMYLCASIPTDRDPDTQYFGPGTRLTVL.